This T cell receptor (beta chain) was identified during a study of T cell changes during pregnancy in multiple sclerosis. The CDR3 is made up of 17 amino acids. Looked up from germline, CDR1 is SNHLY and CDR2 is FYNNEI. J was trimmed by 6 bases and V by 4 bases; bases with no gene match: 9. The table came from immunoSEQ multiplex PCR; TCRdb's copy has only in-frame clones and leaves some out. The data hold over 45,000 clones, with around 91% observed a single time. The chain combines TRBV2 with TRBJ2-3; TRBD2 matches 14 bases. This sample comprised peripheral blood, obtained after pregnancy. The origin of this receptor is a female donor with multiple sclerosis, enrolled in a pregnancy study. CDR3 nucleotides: TGTGCCAGCAGTGCCGGGACTAGCGGGGGCCCGAGGGATACGCAGTATTTT. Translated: CASSAGTSGGPRDTQYF.